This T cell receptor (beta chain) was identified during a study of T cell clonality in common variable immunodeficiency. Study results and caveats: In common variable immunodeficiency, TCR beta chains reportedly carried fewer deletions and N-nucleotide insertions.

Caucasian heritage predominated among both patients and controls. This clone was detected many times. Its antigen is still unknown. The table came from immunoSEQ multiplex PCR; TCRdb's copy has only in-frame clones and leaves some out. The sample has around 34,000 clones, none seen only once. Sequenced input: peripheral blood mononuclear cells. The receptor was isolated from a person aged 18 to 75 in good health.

The CDR3 loop reads CASSSGLAGADTQYF. The part of the CDR3 DNA that was read is TGTGCCAGCAGCTCTGGACTAGCGGGGGCAGATACG. This chain uses TRBV5-5 with TRBJ2-3, with 13 bases matching TRBD2. The DNA ends 3 residues before the CDR3 does, and the rest of the CDR3 is filled in from the germline J gene. Germline V gives CDR1 SGHKS, CDR2 YYEKEE (reference sequence). Trimming took 3 bases from V and 4 from J; bases not matched to a gene: 2. The CDR3 length is 15 residues.